The 20 T cell receptor beta chains given below trace back to one sample, sequenced in a study of T cells after yellow fever vaccination (dated by TCRdb to between 2019 and 2020). The treatment or condition label of this sample denotes: live attenuated yellow fever vaccine strain. The library was prepared using 5' RACE. Sequencing used an Illumina HiSeq 2500. TCRdb passed the public sequencing reads through fastp at Q25 and MiXCR, retaining productive beta sequences. Each entry merges the rows of one CDR3 protein and shows their most common DNA and genes. Present in this sample are around 30,000 distinct CDR3 sequences, 6.3% of which were seen just once. The top ten constitute 20% to 25% of the sample. Sequenced material: PBMCs, either bulk or a sorted T-cell subset (CD4+, CD8+, memory, or dextramer-sorted; not recorded which), taken on the day of the yellow fever booster vaccination. Source of these receptors: a man aged 25 to 40 who received the YFV17D yellow fever vaccine.

In this sample, this clonotype turned up many times. This chain uses TRBV6-4 with TRBJ2-1; D remains ambiguous. There are 15 residues in the CDR3. V was shortened by 3 bases and J by 3 bases, with 12 bases between the two germline ends. Per germline, CDR1 MRHNA and CDR2 SNTAGT. The DNA of the CDR3 is TGTGCCAGCAGTGAAGGCGGAACGGGCTACAATGAGCAGTTCTTC. Protein product: CASSEGGTGYNEQFF.

This clonotype has at least ten counts. The V and J genes are TRBV20-1 and TRBJ2-1; the match to TRBD2 covers 7 bases. The CDR3 consists of 13 residues. The germline CDR1 and CDR2 sequences are DFQATT and SNEGSKA (reference sequence). V trimming: 4 bases; J trimming: 5 bases; junction bases outside the gene matches: 5. In nucleotides, the CDR3 is TGCAGTGCTAAGTGGCTAGCGGACAATGAGCAGTTCTTC. Amino acids: CSAKWLADNEQFF.

This clonotype rates as medium-sized. The chain has TRBV29-1 and TRBJ2-5, with D unclear. Germline lookup yields CDR1 SQVTM and CDR2 ANQGSEA. V lost 4 bases, J lost 7 bases, and 13 bases lay in between. The CDR3 contains 12 residues. The CDR3 DNA follows: TGCAGCGTTGCGGTTCAGGCAGGGACCCAGTACTTC. Encoded protein: CSVAVQAGTQYF.

In this sample, this clonotype turned up many times. The chain joins TRBV27 to TRBJ2-3; D possibly corresponds to TRBD2 (6 bases). Per germline, CDR1 MNHEY and CDR2 SMNVEV (reference sequence). Trimming cost V 7 bases and J 2 bases, with 16 bases left between them. CDR3 length: 15 amino acids. The CDR3 DNA reads TGTGCCAGCATTTCACGGGAGAAGGACACAGATACGCAGTATTTT. Translated: CASISREKDTDTQYF.

There are many counts of this clonotype. J is TRBJ1-5 and V is TRBV5-1; tentatively, D is TRBD1 (6 bases). V was pared by 4 bases and J by 4 bases, with 9 bases between. Per the germline V gene, CDR1 is SGHRS and CDR2 is YFSETQ. CDR3 length: 13 residues. CDR3 residues: CASSKDSNQPQHF. CDR3 nucleotides: TGCGCCAGCAGCAAGGACAGTAATCAGCCCCAGCATTTT.

The sample holds many counts of this clonotype. The chain employs TRBV7-2 and TRBJ2-3, with TRBD2 as a possible D gene (6 bases). Trimming took off 4 bases at V and 2 bases at J, with 13 bases between the two ends. The length of the CDR3 is 15 residues. Per the germline V gene, CDR1 is SGHTA and CDR2 is FQGNSA. As DNA, the CDR3 is TGTGCCAGCAGCTCGACTAGTACCCTCACAGATACGCAGTATTTT. It translates to CASSSTSTLTDTQYF.

This chain joins TRBV12-3 or TRBV12-4 and TRBJ1-6; D is possibly TRBD1 (6 bases). CDR3 length equals 15 residues. The V and J ends lost 5 bases and 7 bases respectively, with 15 bases between them. CDR3 residues: CASSVLRDTNSPLHF. The CDR3 DNA reads TGTGCCAGCAGTGTACTCCGGGACACAAATTCACCCCTCCACTTT.

This clonotype has only a few counts. V usage is TRBV5-1 and J usage is TRBJ1-4; possibly TRBD1 for D (6 bases). Germline V CDR1 and CDR2: SGHRS, YFSETQ. This CDR3 has 16 amino acids. V gave up 4 bases and J gave up 1 base, with 14 bases separating them. The CDR3 loop is CASSIGVGGTNEKLFF. The CDR3 coding sequence is TGCGCCAGCAGCATCGGGGTAGGGGGAACTAATGAAAAACTGTTTTTT.

This clonotype qualifies as medium-sized. The gene calls are TRBV29-1 and TRBJ2-6; TRBD1 might be the D (6 bases). Deletions cut 5 bases from V and 0 bases from J, with 11 bases between. The germline V gene has CDR1 SQVTM and CDR2 ANQGSEA. The CDR3 spans 15 residues. The CDR3 sequence is CSVTQGSSGANVLTF. The CDR3 nucleotides read TGCAGCGTTACACAGGGAAGCTCTGGGGCCAACGTCCTGACTTTC.

The V gene is TRBV7-3, the J gene TRBJ2-7; 8 positions match TRBD2. This CDR3 has 13 amino acids. V gave up 3 bases and J gave up 6 bases; unmatched junction bases: 4. CDR1 and CDR2 from the germline V gene are SGHTA and FQGTGA. For the CDR3, the DNA is TGTGCCAGCAGCTTGAGCGGGAGTCGCGAGCAGTACTTC. Amino acids: CASSLSGSREQYF.

The sample holds many counts of this clonotype. The chain combines TRBV5-6 with TRBJ2-3, with D unresolved. CDR3 size: 13 residues. The V end lost 4 bases, the J end lost 4 bases, and 10 bases lay between the germline ends. The germline V gene encodes CDR1 SGHDT and CDR2 YYEEEE. The CDR3: CASSPPAADTQYF. In nucleotides, the CDR3 is TGTGCCAGCAGCCCACCCGCCGCAGATACGCAGTATTTT.

This clonotype was recorded many times. V and J are TRBV18 and TRBJ2-7; TRBD2 is a possible D gene (6 bases). Germline V gives CDR1 KGHSH, CDR2 LQKENI. The CDR3 is 13 residues long. The V gene lost 3 bases and the J gene lost 5 bases, with 11 bases spanning the gap. In nucleotides, the CDR3 is TGTGCCAGCTCACCTCCTGGAGGGGACGAGCAGTACTTC. Its protein is CASSPPGGDEQYF.

Many counts were recorded for this clonotype. The chain is built from TRBV25-1 and TRBJ2-3; D remains unclear. This CDR3 has 12 residues. V shed 4 bases and J shed 6 bases, with 8 bases lying between them. The germline V gene encodes CDR1 MGHDK and CDR2 SYGVNS. The CDR3 coding sequence is TGTGCCAGCAGTGGCCCGTCGGATACGCAGTATTTT. Translated, it gives CASSGPSDTQYF.

This clonotype appeared a few times. V gene TRBV3-1 combines with J gene TRBJ2-3; D is perhaps TRBD2 (6 bases). CDR1 LGHDT and CDR2 YNNKEL come from the germline V gene (reference sequence). V was trimmed by 5 bases and J by 0 bases, leaving 18 bases between them. CDR3 size: 17 residues. DNA for the CDR3: TGTGCCAGCAGCTATCCCCTTGGAGCGGGCAGCACAGATACGCAGTATTTT. Encoded protein: CASSYPLGAGSTDTQYF.

In this sample, this clonotype turned up a few times. V usage is TRBV5-1 and J usage is TRBJ2-5; 12 positions match TRBD2. Germline V gene sequence: CDR1 SGHRS, CDR2 YFSETQ. The CDR3 loop spans 15 amino acids. Germline trimming cut 4 bases from V and 5 bases from J; bases unmatched to any gene: 6. CDR3 sequence: CASSPTSGSMETQYF. The CDR3 DNA follows: TGCGCCAGCAGCCCGACTAGCGGGAGTATGGAGACCCAGTACTTC.

The chain combines TRBV15 with TRBJ2-5; D uncertain. Germline CDR1 reads LNHNV; CDR2 reads YYDKDF (reference sequence). The CDR3 has 13 amino acids. The V end was cut by 0 bases, the J end by 4 bases, with 6 bases between. CDR3 protein: CATSRDSPETQYF. The CDR3 DNA follows: TGTGCCACCAGCAGAGATTCTCCAGAGACCCAGTACTTC.

This clonotype has more than one count but fewer than ten. This rearrangement joins TRBV20-1 to TRBJ2-3; D possibly matches TRBD1 or TRBD2 (5 bases each). Germline loops: CDR1 DFQATT, CDR2 SNEGSKA (reference sequence). The CDR3 has 16 residues. Trimming left V 0 bases short and J 5 bases short, with 18 bases between. The CDR3 DNA sequence: TGCAGTGCTAGAGACCCCTCAGGGACCTCTGGAGATACGCAGTATTTT. Amino acids: CSARDPSGTSGDTQYF.

This clonotype was picked up a small number of times. V and J are TRBV19 and TRBJ1-2; perhaps TRBD1 as D (5 bases). Germline CDR1 and CDR2: LNHDA and SQIVND (reference sequence). The CDR3 consists of 12 residues. V lost 6 bases and J lost 4, with 9 bases in between. The CDR3 here is CASRTGIYGYTF. The DNA of the CDR3 is TGTGCCAGTAGAACAGGAATCTATGGCTACACCTTC.

This clonotype was picked up many times. This rearrangement joins TRBV6-1 to TRBJ2-7; no firm D call. The CDR3 consists of 13 residues. The germline V gene has CDR1 MNHNS and CDR2 SASEGT. V lost 6 bases and J lost 4, with 13 bases in between. CDR3: CASRHGPLYEQYF. The CDR3 DNA sequence: TGTGCCAGCAGACATGGACCCTTGTACGAGCAGTACTTC.

This clonotype was counted ten times or more. The gene calls are TRBV12-3 or TRBV12-4 and TRBJ1-2; D is perhaps TRBD1 (6 bases). This CDR3 is 15 amino acids long. Trimming removed 5 bases from V and 6 bases from J, with 19 bases in between. The CDR3 sequence: CASSLGASVPDGYTF. In DNA form, the CDR3 reads TGTGCCAGCAGTCTGGGGGCCTCCGTCCCCGATGGCTACACCTTC.